This T cell receptor (beta chain) was captured in a study of tumor-infiltrating lymphocytes in oesophageal squamous cell carcinoma. The CDR3 is 13 amino acids. Germline CDR1 is MNHEY and CDR2 is SMNVEV (reference sequence). One entry per CDR3 protein results from TCRdb running MiXCR on the PCR reads. The profile shows approximately 18,000 distinct CDR3 sequences, around 41% of them singletons. Sequencing was carried out using normal esophageal tissue next to the tumor. The sequence was obtained from a female donor with esophageal squamous cell carcinoma. The V call is TRBV27, the J call TRBJ2-1, with D perhaps TRBD2 (6 bases). The J call may be in error: the DNA end matches TRBJ2-7 better. The CDR3 sequence is CASSFGGVDEQYF. The CDR3 region has the DNA TGTGCCAGCAGTTTTGGAGGGGTGGACGAGCAGTACTTC.